Below, 10 T cell receptor beta chains from the same sample are listed, as sequenced in a study of T cells in Graves' hyperthyroidism and ophthalmopathy. RNA transcripts were the template for amplifying TCR beta CDR3 regions. First-round RT-PCR of the TCR CDR3 relied on the HTBI primer set. A single record per CDR3 protein comes from TCRdb applying MiXCR to the multiplex PCR reads. The table shows around 350,000 distinct CDR3 sequences, with about 15% occurring only once. The source material was blood. Receptor source: a woman younger than 45 with Graves' hyperthyroidism that later progressed to Graves' ophthalmopathy.

V gene TRBV29-1 combines with J gene TRBJ2-7, with D possibly matching TRBD2 (6 bases). The CDR3 has 13 amino acids. V was clipped by 7 bases and J by 2 bases, with 15 bases between them. Per germline, CDR1 SQVTM and CDR2 ANQGSEA. The CDR3 sequence: CSANSGSAYEQYF. As DNA, the CDR3 is TGCAGCGCTAATAGCGGAAGTGCCTACGAGCAGTACTTC.

This clonotype was recorded at least ten times. The rearrangement joins TRBV18 to TRBJ1-1; D gene uncertain. Germline assignment: CDR1 KGHSH and CDR2 LQKENI. The CDR3 runs to 15 residues. Trimming removed 3 bases at V and 0 bases at J, with 11 bases between. The CDR3 spells CASSPAGDMNTEAFF. CDR3 sequence (DNA): TGTGCCAGCTCACCCGCAGGAGACATGAACACTGAAGCTTTCTTT.

V and J are TRBV4-2 and TRBJ1-6; D not resolved. This CDR3 is 16 amino acids long. The germline CDR1 and CDR2 sequences are LGHNA and YNFKEQ. V was clipped by 0 bases and J by 0 bases, with 6 bases between them. The DNA for the CDR3 is TGTGCCAGCAGCCAAGATATGCGCTCCTATAATTCACCCCTCCACTTT. Translating it yields CASSQDMRSYNSPLHF.

This clonotype occurred many times. V usage is TRBV15 and J usage is TRBJ2-3; TRBD1 aligns across 7 bases. The CDR3 sequence is 16 residues long. Germline values: CDR1 LNHNV, CDR2 YYDKDF (reference sequence). The trim removed 0 bases at V and 2 bases at J, leaving 5 bases unmatched. CDR3 nucleotides: TGTGCCACCAGCAGAGAGCCGGGACAGCCCACAGATACGCAGTATTTT. Its protein is CATSREPGQPTDTQYF.

As regards this clonotype: A single base separates this from a much larger clone, so it may be a read error. V is TRBV29-1 and J is TRBJ2-7; the D is unclear. This CDR3 is built from 13 residues. With 4 bases removed from V and 0 bases from J, the gap between germline ends came to 10 bases. Per germline, CDR1 SQVTM and CDR2 ANQGSEA. The CDR3 DNA reads TGCAGCGTTGTTACTGCGAGCTCCTACGAGCAGTACTTC. Translation gives CSVVTASSYEQYF.

This clonotype was found many times. The V call is TRBV2, the J call TRBJ1-1; D is unclear. The CDR3 is made up of 12 amino acids. The germline V gene has CDR1 SNHLY and CDR2 FYNNEI. V dropped 7 bases and J dropped 5 bases, with 11 bases sitting between them. The CDR3 nucleotides read TGTGCCAGCAATCCGGGATTAACTGAAGCTTTCTTT. Its translation: CASNPGLTEAFF.

CDR3 bases: TGTGCCAGCAGCCCAGTGGGTCAGAATAGCAATCAGCCCCAGCATTTT. This sequence encodes CASSPVGQNSNQPQHF. This chain links TRBV7-9 with TRBJ1-5, with no clear D. The V end lost 5 bases, the J end lost 0 bases, and 14 bases lay between the germline ends. The CDR3 consists of 16 residues. CDR1 is SEHNR, CDR2 FQNEAQ, per germline (reference sequence).

The chain recombines TRBV28 with TRBJ1-2; 7 bases agree with TRBD1. This CDR3 comprises 17 residues. The ends lost 6 bases at V and 2 bases at J; junction bases unmatched: 15. The V gene's germline CDR1 is MDHEN and CDR2 SYDVKM. The chain's CDR3 is CASSRFRGGEENYGYTF. The CDR3 DNA reads as TGTGCCAGCAGCCGCTTCCGAGGGGGCGAGGAGAACTATGGCTACACCTTC.

The rearrangement uses TRBV4-2 and TRBJ2-1, with 8 bases aligning to TRBD2. The ends lost 0 bases at V and 9 bases at J; junction bases unmatched: 7. Germline-derived CDR1 and CDR2 are LGHNA and YNFKEQ. The CDR3 extends over 15 amino acids. The CDR3, as DNA: TGTGCCAGCAGCCAAGAATCGGGACTAGTACGTGAGCAGTTCTTC. It is translated as CASSQESGLVREQFF.

In this sample, this clonotype turned up many times. This chain links TRBV20-1 with TRBJ2-7; TRBD1 might be the D (5 bases). Germline V lookup: CDR1 DFQATT, CDR2 SNEGSKA (reference sequence). CDR3 length: 12 residues. V was trimmed by 3 bases and J by 3 bases, leaving 9 bases between them. CDR3 protein: CSASDDSYEQYF. In nucleotides, the CDR3 is TGCAGTGCTAGCGACGACAGCTACGAGCAGTACTTC.